The 32 T cell receptor beta chains below were found in one sample sequenced in a study of radiotherapy plus CTLA-4 blockade in lung cancer listed by TCRdb under 2018. Library generation was performed with the immunoSEQ multiplex PCR assay. Not all clones reach the TCRdb copy of this immuneACCESS table, which keeps in-frame sequences only. Checked studies attribute under half of the gap to unresolved V genes and leave the rest unexplained. In this sample the table shows approximately 90,000 clones, roughly four fifths of which occur a single time. Over 0.75% of the sample comes from the top ten. The material was peripheral blood, obtained from a patient treated with radiotherapy plus ipilimumab. The receptors stem from a human donor with non-small cell lung cancer who had stable disease on radiotherapy plus ipilimumab.

The CDR3 region is CASSQAGTGGTTRSYEQYF. CDR3 nucleotides: TGCGCCAGCAGCCAGGCCGGGACAGGGGGAACGACGCGGTCTTACGAGCAGTACTTC. V and J are TRBV4-1 and TRBJ2-5; the match to TRBD1 covers 11 bases. The better agreement between TRBJ2-7 and the DNA end casts doubt on the J call. The germline V gene encodes CDR1 MGHRA and CDR2 YSYEKL. The CDR3 has 19 amino acids.

The chain uses TRBV7-3 and TRBJ2-7; D possibly matches TRBD1 or TRBD2 (5 bases each). V was shortened by 5 bases and J by 5 bases, with 22 bases between the two germline ends. The CDR3 contains 16 residues. Per the germline V gene, CDR1 is SGHTA and CDR2 is FQGTGA. The CDR3 region is CASSPTWDGGWDEQYF. The CDR3 nucleotides read TGTGCCAGCAGCCCGACTTGGGACGGAGGTTGGGACGAGCAGTACTTC.

The chain carries TRBV5-6 and TRBJ2-3; D is possibly TRBD1 or TRBD2 (6 bases each). Trimming removed 3 bases at V and 4 bases at J, with 18 bases between. Germline V gives CDR1 SGHDT, CDR2 YYEEEE. This CDR3 spans 16 amino acids. Here the CDR3 DNA reads TGTGCCAGCAGCTCGGGGGCCAGCGGGCTGGCAGATACGCAGTATTTT. Translated: CASSSGASGLADTQYF.

This CDR3 is CASSGKRELRSPLHF. The CDR3 DNA follows: TGTGCCAGCAGCGGAAAGAGGGAGTTACGGTCACCCCTCCACTTT. V gene TRBV9 combines with J gene TRBJ1-6; D gene unclear. The CDR3 loop spans 15 amino acids. The germline V gene has CDR1 SGDLS and CDR2 YYNGEE. The V and J ends lost 3 bases and 10 bases respectively, with 17 bases between them. Full variable domain (rest looked up from reference TRBV9 and TRBJ1-6): DSGVTQTPKHLITATGQRVTLRCSPRSGDLSVYWYQQSLDQGLQFLIQYYNGEERAKGNILERFSAQQFPDLHSELNLSSLELGDSALYFCASSGKRELRSPLHFGNGTRLTVT.

The gene calls are TRBV7-9 and TRBJ1-2, with D possibly TRBD1 on 6 matching bases. The V end lost 0 bases, the J end lost 2 bases, and 7 bases lay between the germline ends. Per germline, CDR1 SEHNR and CDR2 FQNEAQ (reference sequence). CDR3 length: 14 amino acids. CDR3 nucleotide sequence: TGTGCCAGCAGCTTAGCGGACAGCAACTATGGCTACACCTTC. This translates into CASSLADSNYGYTF. Complete variable domain (other parts from reference TRBV7-9 and TRBJ1-2): DTGVSQNPRHKITKRGQNVTFRCDPISEHNRLYWYRQTLGQGPEFLTYFQNEAQLEKSRLLSDRFSAERPKGSFSTLEIQRTEQGDSAMYLCASSLADSNYGYTFGSGTRLTVV.

The chain employs TRBV2 and TRBJ1-2; D gene uncertain. V was trimmed by 3 bases and J by 5 bases, leaving 10 bases between them. This CDR3 is built from 13 residues. Per the germline V gene, CDR1 is SNHLY and CDR2 is FYNNEI. CDR3 bases: TGTGCCAGCAGTGATATCGGGTTTTATGGCTACACCTTC. As protein: CASSDIGFYGYTF.

This clone was seen only once. The chain couples TRBV27 to TRBJ2-7; 9 nucleotides agree with TRBD1. The CDR3 sequence is 15 residues long. Looked up from germline, CDR1 is MNHEY and CDR2 is SMNVEV (reference sequence). V gave up 6 bases and J gave up 2 bases; unmatched junction bases: 8. CDR3 in amino acids: CASSYTGTGTYEQYF. The CDR3 DNA follows: TGTGCCAGCAGCTATACCGGGACAGGGACCTACGAGCAGTACTTC.

The gene calls are TRBV5-1 and TRBJ2-7, with 8 bases fitting TRBD1. The CDR3 spans 14 residues. V lost 3 bases to trimming and J lost 1 base; unmatched junction nucleotides: 3. CDR1 SGHRS and CDR2 YFSETQ come from the germline V gene. The CDR3 sequence: CASSSHRGSYEQYF. CDR3 bases: TGCGCCAGCAGCTCCCACAGGGGGTCCTACGAGCAGTACTTC.

The chain has TRBV5-1 and TRBJ1-1; D is undetermined. Trimming stripped 4 bases from V and 4 bases from J, with 20 bases between. The CDR3 runs 16 residues. The germline CDR1 and CDR2 sequences are SGHRS and YFSETQ. CDR3 in amino acids: CASSVGYGRVVTEAFF. The CDR3 bases are TGCGCCAGCAGCGTCGGGTATGGTAGAGTGGTCACTGAAGCTTTCTTT.

The gene calls are TRBV28 and TRBJ2-6, with 9 bases fitting TRBD1. The CDR3 loop spans 18 amino acids. V shed 7 bases, J shed 4 bases, and the junction held 14 bases outside the gene matches. The V gene's germline CDR1 is MDHEN and CDR2 SYDVKM. The CDR3 sequence: CASIPTDRGRLGANVLTF. CDR3 DNA sequence: TGTGCCAGCATCCCTACTGACAGGGGGAGATTGGGGGCCAACGTCCTGACTTTC.

The chain links TRBV6-5 to TRBJ2-7; tentative D call: TRBD1 (7 bases). From germline, CDR1 is MNHEY and CDR2 SVGAGI. The CDR3 covers 16 residues. V lost 5 bases and J lost 1, with 18 bases in between. Written as DNA, the CDR3 is TGTGCCAGCAGTAACTTTTTGCGGGACAGTTCCTACGAGCAGTACTTC. Protein: CASSNFLRDSSYEQYF.

This clone has just a few counts. This rearrangement joins TRBV10-1 to TRBJ1-5, with D unclear. Between the trimmed V and J ends, which lost 2 bases and 6 bases, there was a span of 8 bases. CDR1 WNHNN and CDR2 SYGVQD come from the germline V gene (reference sequence). The CDR3 loop spans 13 amino acids. The CDR3 sequence is CASSEDHVQPQHF. In nucleotides, the CDR3 is TGCGCCAGCAGTGAGGACCACGTTCAGCCCCAGCATTTT.

This clone was counted a single time. The rearrangement uses TRBV5-1 and TRBJ2-2; TRBD2 matches at 8 bases. The CDR3 runs 15 residues. V was clipped by 7 bases and J by 6 bases; unmatched bases: 11. CDR1 is SGHRS and CDR2 is YFSETQ in the germline V gene. The CDR3 sequence: CASSELGGGSGELFF. In nucleotides, the CDR3 is TGCGCCAGCTCGGAGCTTGGCGGGGGGTCCGGGGAGCTGTTTTTT.

This clone was seen only once. At one end the junction does not follow the germline gene, possibly because of a read error. This chain joins TRBV14 and TRBJ2-7; TRBD2 aligns across 9 bases. The CDR3 extends over 16 amino acids. CDR1 is SGHDN, CDR2 FVKESK, per germline. DNA for the CDR3: TGTGCCAGCAGCCCCTACGGAGCGGGGGGCTTCTACGGGCAGTACTTC. Encoded protein: CASSPYGAGGFYGQYF. Full variable domain (outside the CDR3, taken from reference TRBV14 and TRBJ2-7): EAGVTQFPSHSVIEKGQTVTLRCDPISGHDNLYWYRRVMGKEIKFLLHFVKESKQDESGMPNNRFLAERTGGTYSTLKVQPAELEDSGVYFCASSPYGAGGFYGQYFGPGTRLTVT.

This chain joins TRBV5-1 and TRBJ2-3; no firm D call. The CDR3 spans 13 residues. The germline V and J ends were trimmed by 3 bases and 2 bases, with 7 bases remaining between them. Germline V gives CDR1 SGHRS, CDR2 YFSETQ. CDR3: CASSWQLTDTQYF. The CDR3 DNA sequence: TGCGCCAGCAGCTGGCAACTCACAGATACGCAGTATTTT.

The V and J genes are TRBV5-1 and TRBJ2-5; D is possibly TRBD1 (5 bases). Germline V lookup: CDR1 SGHRS, CDR2 YFSETQ. The CDR3 spans 14 residues. V lost 6 bases and J 5 bases, leaving 17 bases between the germline ends. The CDR3, as DNA: TGCGCCAGCATCCAGGGTGGGGCCGAGGAGACCCAGTACTTC. Translating it yields CASIQGGAEETQYF.

The V call is TRBV7-2, the J call TRBJ2-7, with D possibly TRBD1 on 6 matching bases. The V end lost 5 bases, the J end lost 4 bases, and 21 bases lay between the germline ends. The germline V gene has CDR1 SGHTA and CDR2 FQGNSA. The CDR3 spans 16 residues. The CDR3 sequence: CASSPWGTKDKYEQYF. CDR3 coding DNA: TGTGCCAGCAGCCCATGGGGGACAAAGGACAAGTACGAGCAGTACTTC.

This clone occurred many times. The rearrangement joins TRBV28 to TRBJ1-4, with D possibly TRBD1 on 5 matching bases. V lost 7 bases, J lost 8 bases, and 11 bases lay in between. The V gene's germline CDR1 is MDHEN and CDR2 SYDVKM. This CDR3 has 12 residues. The CDR3 protein is CASTFGDEKLFF. The CDR3 bases are TGTGCCAGCACTTTCGGGGACGAAAAACTGTTTTTT.

This chain links TRBV19 with TRBJ1-4, with TRBD1 identical over 8 bases. The germline V gene encodes CDR1 LNHDA and CDR2 SQIVND (reference sequence). The trim removed 5 bases at V and 5 bases at J, leaving 7 bases unmatched. The CDR3 contains 15 residues. CDR3 loop: CASSGGTGLNEKLFF. The CDR3 DNA reads as TGTGCCAGTAGTGGCGGGACAGGATTAAATGAAAAACTGTTTTTT.

The chain recombines TRBV27 with TRBJ1-2; maybe TRBD1 (5 bases). The CDR3 loop spans 15 amino acids. V lost 5 bases to trimming and J lost 4 bases, with 17 bases between them. Germline assignment: CDR1 MNHEY and CDR2 SMNVEV (reference sequence). The CDR3 region is CASSPQGRAGYGYTF. The DNA for the CDR3 is TGTGCCAGCAGTCCCCAGGGCAGGGCCGGCTATGGCTACACCTTC.

This clone occurred a few times. The rearrangement uses TRBV5-8 and TRBJ2-7; 8 nucleotides align to TRBD1. Per germline, CDR1 SGHTS and CDR2 YDEGEE. V lost 4 bases to trimming and J lost 5 bases; unmatched junction nucleotides: 5. CDR3 length equals 13 residues. CDR3 loop: CASSQTGVHEQYF. In nucleotides, the CDR3 is TGTGCCAGCAGCCAGACAGGGGTCCACGAGCAGTACTTC.

Here the CDR3 DNA reads TGCGCCAGCAGCTCACAGGGGGCTTTTCGGAACACTGAAGCTTTCTTT. As protein: CASSSQGAFRNTEAFF. The chain combines TRBV5-1 with TRBJ1-1; TRBD1 agrees at 9 bases. The CDR3 contains 16 residues. Per germline, CDR1 SGHRS and CDR2 YFSETQ. V shed 3 bases and J 1 base; nucleotides not matched to a gene: 7.

This clone was counted between two and nine times. The chain's CDR3 is CASSATQTGAYEQYF. CDR3 nucleotide sequence: TGTGCCAGCTCAGCCACTCAGACAGGAGCCTACGAGCAGTACTTC. V and J are TRBV18 and TRBJ2-7; TRBD1 might be the D (6 bases). Trimming took 5 bases from V and 2 from J, leaving 16 bases between them. CDR3 size: 15 residues. Germline V gives CDR1 KGHSH, CDR2 LQKENI.

The chain employs TRBV2 and TRBJ1-5; 9 nucleotides agree with TRBD1. The V gene's germline CDR1 is SNHLY and CDR2 FYNNEI. V was pared by 6 bases and J by 10 bases, with 16 bases of the junction left unmatched. The CDR3 is 16 residues long. CDR3 loop: CASSGQGTQSKIPQHF. CDR3 DNA sequence: TGTGCCAGCAGCGGACAGGGGACCCAGAGTAAGATTCCCCAGCATTTT.

This clone appeared a few times. The chain links TRBV7-7 to TRBJ2-2, with TRBD1 as a possible D gene (5 bases). The length of the CDR3 is 13 residues. Per germline, CDR1 SSHAT and CDR2 FNYEAQ (reference sequence). V gave up 1 base and J gave up 5 bases, with 5 bases separating them. CDR3 in DNA: TGTGCCAGCAGCTTAGAGGGGACCGGGGAGCTGTTTTTT. Translating gives CASSLEGTGELFF.

V usage is TRBV4-1 and J usage is TRBJ1-4; D gene uncertain. V lost 1 base, J lost 10 bases, and 10 bases lay in between. CDR3 length: 13 amino acids. Germline lookup yields CDR1 MGHRA and CDR2 YSYEKL. The chain's CDR3 is CASSQAPDRKLFF. DNA of the CDR3: TGCGCCAGCAGCCAAGCCCCCGATCGAAAACTGTTTTTT.

The chain has TRBV9 and TRBJ1-1; perhaps TRBD1 as D (6 bases). The CDR3 covers 13 residues. V dropped 1 base and J dropped 10 bases, with 14 bases sitting between them. CDR1 and CDR2 (germline): SGDLS, YYNGEE. The CDR3 nucleotides are TGTGCCAGCAGCGTAAGCACACAGGGAGGAGCTTTCTTT. As protein: CASSVSTQGGAFF.

The chain is built from TRBV18 and TRBJ2-1; 9 positions match TRBD1. The CDR3 extends over 14 amino acids. The J segment lost 5 bases and the V segment lost 6 bases, leaving 5 bases of the junction unmatched. The germline CDR1 and CDR2 sequences are KGHSH and LQKENI. The CDR3 loop is CASSGQGKDNEQFF. The CDR3 coding sequence is TGTGCCAGCTCGGGACAGGGAAAGGACAATGAGCAGTTCTTC.

V gene TRBV11-2 combines with J gene TRBJ2-7; D not resolved. Per germline, CDR1 SGHAT and CDR2 FQNNGV. V dropped 0 bases and J dropped 3 bases, with 12 bases sitting between them. This CDR3 is 15 amino acids long. CDR3 sequence (DNA): TGTGCCAGCAGCTTAGAGGCCTCCAAGATCTACGAGCAGTACTTC. Amino acids: CASSLEASKIYEQYF.

The CDR3 DNA sequence: TGTGCCAGCACTCCTAGCGGGGTGACCTCCAATGAGCAGTTCTTC. It codes for CASTPSGVTSNEQFF. V gene TRBV6-6 combines with J gene TRBJ2-1; TRBD2 aligns across 9 bases. CDR1 is MNHNY, CDR2 SVGAGI, per germline (reference sequence). This CDR3 is 15 amino acids long. Trimming cost V 7 bases and J 6 bases; bases outside gene matches: 10.

This clone was seen only once. J is TRBJ1-1 and V is TRBV9, with D perhaps matching TRBD1 (5 bases). In germline, CDR1 is SGDLS, CDR2 YYNGEE. The CDR3 runs 12 residues. V was cut by 5 bases and J by 1 base, with 6 bases left in between. In DNA, the CDR3 is TGTGCCAGCAGAAGGGGGAACACTGAAGCTTTCTTT. Amino acid sequence: CASRRGNTEAFF.

J is TRBJ1-5 and V is TRBV28, with unresolved D. Trimming removed 2 bases at V and 4 bases at J, with 9 bases between. Germline V gene sequence: CDR1 MDHEN, CDR2 SYDVKM. There are 14 residues in the CDR3. This CDR3 is CASSLPTANQPQHF. In DNA, the CDR3 is TGTGCCAGCAGTTTACCAACAGCAAATCAGCCCCAGCATTTT.